This entry lists 14 T cell receptor beta chains sequenced from one sample in a study of T-cell memory formation after mild COVID-19. Using its own MiXCR run on the 5' RACE reads, TCRdb lists one record per CDR3 protein. This sample has about 430,000 distinct CDR3 sequences, with around 24% found just once. The sequencing input was PBMCs or a T cell subset sorted from them (not recorded which). The receptors come from an adult woman who had mild COVID-19 (a few samples of this study predate the infection). Cell type and time point are not known.

The V and J genes are TRBV25-1 and TRBJ2-5, with D maybe TRBD2 (6 bases). Trimming left V 1 base short and J 10 bases short, with 10 bases between. CDR3 length equals 12 residues. Looked up from germline, CDR1 is MGHDK and CDR2 is SYGVNS. CDR3 in DNA: TGTGCCAGCAGTGAATGGGCGGGGATCCAGTACTTC. Translation gives CASSEWAGIQYF.

This clonotype was counted between two and nine times. This rearrangement joins TRBV2 to TRBJ2-1; 12 bases agree with TRBD2. This CDR3 is built from 13 residues. Germline trimming cut 7 bases from V and 6 bases from J; bases unmatched to any gene: 1. Looked up from germline, CDR1 is SNHLY and CDR2 is FYNNEI. DNA for the CDR3: TGTGCCAGCACGGGACTAGCGGGCAATGAGCAGTTCTTC. Translating gives CASTGLAGNEQFF.

This chain uses TRBV5-1 with TRBJ2-3; D not certain. This CDR3 comprises 13 residues. CDR1 and CDR2 from the germline V gene are SGHRS and YFSETQ. Trimming removed 0 bases from V and 12 bases from J, with 14 bases in between. DNA of the CDR3: TGCGCCAGCAGCTTGGAGGGATCCCCATCACAGTATTTT. This sequence encodes CASSLEGSPSQYF.

This clonotype occurred many times. The genes are TRBV27 and TRBJ2-7; weak D call: TRBD1 (5 bases). There are 14 residues in the CDR3. Germline assignment: CDR1 MNHEY and CDR2 SMNVEV (reference sequence). Trimming left V 8 bases short and J 2 bases short, with 16 bases between. The DNA of the CDR3 is TGTGCCAGCCAGGGCCCGACAAGCCCCTACGAGCAGTACTTC. This gives the protein CASQGPTSPYEQYF.

The rearrangement uses TRBV7-9 and TRBJ2-1; 10 nucleotides agree with TRBD2. CDR1 and CDR2 from the germline V gene are SEHNR and FQNEAQ (reference sequence). The CDR3 has 14 amino acids. After removal of 4 bases from V and 8 bases from J, the junction contained 5 bases not matched to a gene. CDR3 region: CASSSASGSHEQFF. The CDR3 DNA sequence: TGTGCCAGCAGCTCGGCTAGCGGGAGTCATGAGCAGTTCTTC.

CDR3 DNA sequence: TGTGCCAGCAGCTTATCGTGGCGGGGGACCCCTTTGGATGAGCAGTTCTTC. Residues: CASSLSWRGTPLDEQFF. The chain links TRBV7-8 to TRBJ2-1; 7 bases fit TRBD2. Germline loops: CDR1 SGHVS, CDR2 FQNEAQ. This CDR3 contains 17 residues. V shed 2 bases and J 8 bases; nucleotides not matched to a gene: 15.

The chain recombines TRBV7-2 with TRBJ1-6, with D possibly TRBD1 on 6 matching bases. The germline CDR1 and CDR2 sequences are SGHTA and FQGNSA. V was clipped by 4 bases and J by 8 bases, with 12 bases between them. The CDR3 has 14 amino acids. The CDR3 region is CASSSSPGDSPLHF. The DNA of the CDR3 is TGTGCCAGCAGCTCCTCCCCAGGGGATTCACCCCTCCACTTT. The variable domain in full, with the rest retrieved from reference TRBV7-2 and TRBJ1-6, is GAGVSQSPSNKVTEKGKDVELRCDPISGHTALYWYRQSLGQGLEFLIYFQGNSAPDKSGLPSDRFSAERTGGSVSTLTIQRTQQEDSAVYLCASSSSPGDSPLHFGNGTRLTVT.

The V gene is TRBV20-1, the J gene TRBJ2-3; D is ambiguous. The germline gives CDR1 DFQATT, CDR2 SNEGSKA (reference sequence). This CDR3 is built from 13 residues. V was clipped by 2 bases and J by 2 bases, with 8 bases between them. In DNA form, the CDR3 reads TGCAGTGCTAGATTTCAGCACACAGATACGCAGTATTTT. Amino acid sequence: CSARFQHTDTQYF.

The DNA for the CDR3 is TGTGCCAGCTCACACAGGGAACGACTGTCCGGGGAGCTGTTTTTT. It yields the protein CASSHRERLSGELFF. The chain links TRBV18 to TRBJ2-2, with D tentatively TRBD1 (6 bases). Trimming stripped 4 bases from V and 6 bases from J, with 15 bases between. Germline CDR1 is KGHSH and CDR2 is LQKENI. The CDR3 loop spans 15 amino acids.

This clonotype was found a few times. The chain employs TRBV7-6 and TRBJ2-7; possibly TRBD1 or TRBD2 for D (5 bases each). With 4 bases removed from V and 0 bases from J, the gap between germline ends came to 13 bases. The germline V gene encodes CDR1 SGHVS and CDR2 FNYEAQ. CDR3 length: 15 amino acids. In nucleotides, the CDR3 is TGTGCCAGCAGCTCCCAGGGACGGGCCTCCTACGAGCAGTACTTC. It specifies CASSSQGRASYEQYF.

This clonotype was picked up many times. The V call is TRBV11-2, the J call TRBJ2-5; D is uncertain. CDR1 is SGHAT and CDR2 is FQNNGV in the germline V gene. V lost 1 base and J 1 base, leaving 4 bases between the germline ends. This CDR3 is 13 amino acids long. CDR3 sequence (DNA): TGTGCCAGCAGCTTAGGGGCCCAAGAGACCCAGTACTTC. Protein sequence: CASSLGAQETQYF.

This clonotype was detected many times. The gene calls are TRBV12-3 or TRBV12-4 and TRBJ2-3; TRBD2 agrees at 14 bases. This CDR3 is 17 amino acids long. Germline trimming cut 5 bases from V and 5 bases from J; bases unmatched to any gene: 9. The CDR3 loop reads CASSPGTSGREGDTQYF. For the CDR3, the DNA is TGTGCCAGCAGTCCCGGGACTAGCGGGAGAGAAGGAGATACGCAGTATTTT.

This clonotype turned up a few times. The chain recombines TRBV20-1 with TRBJ2-5; 12 bases match TRBD2. The J segment lost 4 bases and the V segment lost 5 bases, leaving 5 bases of the junction unmatched. The CDR3 loop spans 14 amino acids. Germline lookup yields CDR1 DFQATT and CDR2 SNEGSKA (reference sequence). CDR3 sequence: CSALTSGSLETQYF. The CDR3 nucleotides are TGCAGTGCTTTGACTAGCGGGAGTTTAGAGACCCAGTACTTC.

This clonotype was seen at least ten times. The chain employs TRBV6-4 and TRBJ2-1; D unclear. The CDR3 sequence is 14 residues long. V dropped 3 bases and J dropped 6 bases, with 12 bases sitting between them. CDR1 and CDR2 (germline): MRHNA, SNTAGT. CDR3 in DNA: TGTGCCAGCAGTGAGGGCAGCCACCCCAATGAGCAGTTCTTC. Protein: CASSEGSHPNEQFF.